Below, one T cell receptor beta chain is given with its context. Its antigen is not known. Generated by immunoSEQ multiplex PCR, the TCRdb table keeps only in-frame clones and is missing some. The sample carries hundreds of thousands of clones, around nine tenths recorded once. Treatment denoted: around 19 received Ad26.COV2.S at low or high dose, single or two shots; 5 received placebo; per-sample allocation not given. Sampling occurred on day 63 after the first vaccine or placebo injection. The data originate from a study of Ad26.COV2.S vaccination and SARS-CoV-2 variants. Regarding the study as a whole: Vaccinees showed greater spike-specific TCR breadth than placebo recipients.

This CDR3 has 14 residues. With 4 bases removed from V and 7 bases from J, the gap between germline ends came to 16 bases. CDR1 is MNHEY, CDR2 SVGAGI, per germline. The receptor comes from a person aged 18-65 years who received the Ad26.COV2.S COVID-19 vaccine or a placebo. The input for sequencing was peripheral blood, taken in a trial of Ad26.COV2.S vaccine versus placebo. The V gene is TRBV6-5, the J gene TRBJ2-5; the D gene is possibly TRBD1 (6 bases). For the CDR3, the DNA is TGTGCCAGCAGTTTAGGGACACCCCTGGGGACCCAGTACTTC. This encodes CASSLGTPLGTQYF.